The 17 T cell receptor beta chains reported below all come from one sample, sequenced in a study of blood T cells in healthy people across ages. Alongside a J-beta primer mix, a sample-barcoded 5' primer served in a second PCR lasting roughly 7 to 11 cycles. TCRdb analysed the 5' RACE reads with MiXCR anew, one entry per CDR3 protein. The sample carries about 830,000 distinct CDR3 sequences, over 45% recorded once. Sequencing input: blood. The receptors come from a man younger than 45 in good health.

This clonotype was seen many times. J is TRBJ2-7 and V is TRBV20-1; D is undetermined. This CDR3 comprises 11 residues. Between the trimmed V and J ends, which lost 3 bases and 7 bases, there was a span of 10 bases. Per germline, CDR1 DFQATT and CDR2 SNEGSKA (reference sequence). CDR3 in DNA: TGCAGTGCTAGCGCTAGAGGTGAGCAGTACTTC. This codes for CSASARGEQYF.

This clonotype was seen more than once but under ten times. The chain combines TRBV7-2 with TRBJ2-4; a possible D gene is TRBD2 (7 bases). From germline, CDR1 is SGHTA and CDR2 FQGNSA. CDR3 length equals 14 residues. V was trimmed by 1 base and J by 13 bases, leaving 17 bases between them. CDR3 region: CASSLEAREGEQYF. The DNA of the CDR3 is TGTGCCAGCAGCTTAGAAGCGAGGGAGGGGGAGCAGTACTTC.

This chain connects TRBV28 to TRBJ2-1; D unclear. V was pared by 6 bases and J by 5 bases, with 20 bases between. The length of the CDR3 is 16 residues. Germline assignment: CDR1 MDHEN and CDR2 SYDVKM. DNA of the CDR3: TGTGCCAGCAGCCCAAATAAGCTAGGCATCGACAATGAGCAGTTCTTC. Residues: CASSPNKLGIDNEQFF. Filled out from reference TRBV28 and TRBJ2-1, the complete variable domain reads DVKVTQSSRYLVKRTGEKVFLECVQDMDHENMFWYRQDPGLGLRLIYFSYDVKMKEKGDIPEGYSVSREKKERFSLILESASTNQTSMYLCASSPNKLGIDNEQFFGPGTRLTVL.

J is TRBJ1-1 and V is TRBV27; D uncertain. Between the trimmed V and J ends, which lost 8 bases and 2 bases, there was a span of 12 bases. CDR1 and CDR2 from the germline V gene are MNHEY and SMNVEV (reference sequence). There are 13 residues in the CDR3. The CDR3 nucleotides are TGTGCCAGCGCCTACTATTACAACACTGAAGCTTTCTTT. Translation: CASAYYYNTEAFF.

The V and J genes are TRBV9 and TRBJ2-7; possibly TRBD1 for D (6 bases). V shed 0 bases and J shed 3 bases, with 13 bases lying between them. Germline V gene data show CDR1 as SGDLS and CDR2 as YYNGEE. This CDR3 is built from 15 residues. CDR3 sequence (DNA): TGTGCCAGCAGCGTAGGAGCAGGGGATGGCTACGAGCAGTACTTC. Amino acids: CASSVGAGDGYEQYF.

V gene TRBV29-1 combines with J gene TRBJ1-2; D is ambiguous. Germline V gene sequence: CDR1 SQVTM, CDR2 ANQGSEA. V was pared by 3 bases and J by 2 bases, with 13 bases between. CDR3 length: 14 residues. DNA of the CDR3: TGCAGCGTTGAGATCCCGTTAAGAAACTATGGCTACACCTTC. Residues: CSVEIPLRNYGYTF.

Of note for this clonotype: An end of the junction does not agree with germline; a read error may underlie this. This chain connects TRBV11-1 to TRBJ1-2; D call uncertain. The CDR3 length is 13 residues. The germline CDR1 and CDR2 sequences are SGHAT and FQDESV (reference sequence). The CDR3 coding sequence is TGTGCCAACAGCTTAACAGCAGGCGGCGGCTACACCTTC. This translates into CANSLTAGGGYTF.

Of note for this clonotype: The germline gene is not matched at one end of the junction; a read error may be the cause. The CDR3 DNA reads TGTGCCAGCGATGCCAGCACAGGTACGCAGTATTTT. Amino acids: CASDASTGTQYF. V and J are TRBV2 and TRBJ2-3; tentatively, D is TRBD1 (5 bases). Germline CDR1 reads SNHLY; CDR2 reads FYNNEI. The CDR3 length is 12 residues.

The chain couples TRBV20-1 to TRBJ2-7, with D maybe TRBD2 (6 bases). Germline values: CDR1 DFQATT, CDR2 SNEGSKA (reference sequence). This CDR3 has 16 amino acids. Trimming stripped 4 bases from V and 2 bases from J, with 21 bases between. CDR3 DNA sequence: TGCAGTGCTACCGGAGCGACTAGACCTATTACCTACGAGCAGTACTTC. As protein: CSATGATRPITYEQYF.

The chain joins TRBV18 to TRBJ2-5, with 12 bases lining up with TRBD1. J was trimmed by 5 bases and V by 6 bases; bases with no gene match: 7. Germline values: CDR1 KGHSH, CDR2 LQKENI. The CDR3 extends over 15 amino acids. The DNA of the CDR3 is TGTGCCAGCTCCCCGGGACAGGGGGCCTCGGAGACCCAGTACTTC. Translated, it gives CASSPGQGASETQYF. The full variable domain, rest sourced from reference TRBV18 and TRBJ2-5, is NAGVMQNPRHLVRRRGQEARLRCSPMKGHSHVYWYRQLPEEGLKFMVYLQKENIIDESGMPKERFSAEFPKEGPSILRIQQVVRGDSAAYFCASSPGQGASETQYFGPGTRLLVL.

This clonotype occurred many times. Written as DNA, the CDR3 is TGTGCCAGCAGTCGGACTAGCGGGGCCTACAATGAGCAGTTCTTC. Its protein product is CASSRTSGAYNEQFF. V usage is TRBV2 and J usage is TRBJ2-1; TRBD2 matches 12 bases. Germline V CDR1 and CDR2: SNHLY, FYNNEI. Trimming took 5 bases from V and 2 from J; bases not matched to a gene: 1. The CDR3 length is 15 residues.

This clonotype has only a few counts. V gene TRBV6-6 combines with J gene TRBJ2-1; the match to TRBD2 covers 9 bases. J lost 5 bases, V lost 6 bases, and 11 bases had no gene match. CDR1 is MNHNY, CDR2 SVGAGI, per germline (reference sequence). The CDR3 runs 16 residues. For the CDR3, the DNA is TGTGCCAGCAGCCCTAGACCGGGACTAGCAAACAATGAGCAGTTCTTC. It specifies CASSPRPGLANNEQFF.

The chain links TRBV6-2 or TRBV6-3 to TRBJ1-4; TRBD1 aligns across 8 bases. Per germline, CDR1 MNHEY and CDR2 SVGEGT. The CDR3 spans 16 residues. The V segment lost 3 bases and the J segment 6 bases; nucleotides outside the gene matches: 9. The CDR3 is CASSYRTTGVDEKLFF. The CDR3 region has the DNA TGTGCCAGCAGTTATAGAACGACAGGGGTGGATGAAAAACTGTTTTTT.

The gene calls are TRBV7-2 and TRBJ1-5, with TRBD1 matching over 7 bases. Germline V gene data show CDR1 as SGHTA and CDR2 as FQGNSA. V shed 5 bases, J shed 5 bases, and the junction held 9 bases outside the gene matches. The CDR3 is 15 residues long. CDR3 DNA sequence: TGTGCCAGCAGCCGGAGAGGGGGCTCCGATCAGCCCCAGCATTTT. Protein product: CASSRRGGSDQPQHF.

The chain recombines TRBV6-5 with TRBJ2-5; either TRBD1 or TRBD2 may supply D (6 bases each). The assigned J gene may be wrong: the sequence end matches TRBJ2-4 better. The germline V gene encodes CDR1 MNHEY and CDR2 SVGAGI. The CDR3 is 14 residues long. The CDR3 loop reads CASSYGGPENIQYF. CDR3 in DNA: TGTGCCAGCAGTTACGGGGGGCCAGAAAACATTCAGTACTTC.

This chain joins TRBV5-1 and TRBJ2-1; 8 positions match TRBD2. Per germline, CDR1 SGHRS and CDR2 YFSETQ. With 4 bases clipped from V and 6 bases from J, the junction kept 9 bases outside the gene matches. There are 15 residues in the CDR3. The CDR3 loop is CASSRVALAGNEQFF. The CDR3 nucleotides are TGCGCCAGCAGCCGTGTCGCGCTAGCGGGCAATGAGCAGTTCTTC.

This clonotype showed up just once. The chain carries TRBV6-5 and TRBJ2-7; 10 bases map to TRBD2. This CDR3 is 15 amino acids long. The ends lost 2 bases at V and 1 base at J; junction bases unmatched: 2. CDR1 and CDR2 (germline): MNHEY, SVGAGI. The CDR3 region is CASSYGTSESYEQYF. The CDR3 DNA follows: TGTGCCAGCAGTTACGGGACTAGCGAATCCTACGAGCAGTACTTC.